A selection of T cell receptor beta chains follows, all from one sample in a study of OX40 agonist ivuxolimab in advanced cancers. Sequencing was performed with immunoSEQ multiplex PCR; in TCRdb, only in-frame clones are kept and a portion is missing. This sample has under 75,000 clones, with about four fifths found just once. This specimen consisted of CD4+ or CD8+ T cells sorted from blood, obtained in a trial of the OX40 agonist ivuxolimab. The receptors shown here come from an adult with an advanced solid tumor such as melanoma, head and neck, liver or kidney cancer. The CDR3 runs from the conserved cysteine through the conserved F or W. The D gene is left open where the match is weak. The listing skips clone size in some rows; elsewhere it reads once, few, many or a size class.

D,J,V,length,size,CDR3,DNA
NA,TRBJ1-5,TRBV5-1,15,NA,CASSLAGNSNQPQHF,TGCGCCAGCAGCTTGGCAGGGAATAGCAATCAGCCCCAGCATTTT
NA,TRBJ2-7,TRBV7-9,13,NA,CASSLDGPYEQYF,TGTGCCAGCAGCTTAGATGGACCGTACGAGCAGTACTTC
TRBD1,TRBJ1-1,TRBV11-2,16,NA,CASSQDRISLLGEAFF,TGTGCCAGCAGCCAGGACAGGATATCTCTCTTGGGTGAAGCTTTCTTT
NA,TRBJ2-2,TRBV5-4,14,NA,CASSLALGTGELFF,TGTGCCAGCAGCTTGGCCTTAGGCACCGGGGAGCTGTTTTTT
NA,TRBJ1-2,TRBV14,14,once,CASSQDGRIYGYTF,TGTGCCAGCAGCCAAGATGGCCGGATTTATGGCTACACCTTC
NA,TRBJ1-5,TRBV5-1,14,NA,CASSLGGRNQPQHF,TGCGCCAGCAGCTTGGGAGGGCGGAATCAGCCCCAGCATTTT
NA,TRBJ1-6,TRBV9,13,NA,CASSVGPLAPLHF,TGTGCCAGCAGCGTAGGGCCCCTGGCACCCCTCCACTTT
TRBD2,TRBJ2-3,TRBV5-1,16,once,CASSLGTSGITDTQYF,TGCGCCAGCAGCTTGGGGACTAGCGGTATCACAGATACGCAGTATTTT
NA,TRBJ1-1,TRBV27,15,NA,CASSLSQGKSTEAFF,TGTGCCAGCAGTTTATCTCAGGGAAAGAGCACTGAAGCTTTCTTT
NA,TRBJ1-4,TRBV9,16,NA,CASSVRSGQNNEKLFF,TGTGCCAGCAGCGTCAGATCGGGACAAAATAATGAAAAACTGTTTTTT
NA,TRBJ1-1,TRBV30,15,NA,CAWSVGGAQNTEAFF,TGTGCCTGGAGTGTGGGGGGGGCTCAGAACACTGAAGCTTTCTTT
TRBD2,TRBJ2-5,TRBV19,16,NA,CASSRNLAGVQETQYF,TGTGCCAGTAGTAGGAATTTAGCGGGGGTGCAAGAGACCCAGTACTTC
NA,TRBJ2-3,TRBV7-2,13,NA,CASSLGKTDTQYF,TGTGCCAGCAGCTTAGGCAAGACAGATACGCAGTATTTT
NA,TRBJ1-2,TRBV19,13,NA,CASSIGENYGYTF,TGTGCCAGTAGTATTGGGGAAAACTATGGCTACACCTTC
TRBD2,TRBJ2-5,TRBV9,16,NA,CASSGAGATLQETQYF,TGTGCCAGCAGCGGAGCGGGGGCGACCCTCCAAGAGACCCAGTACTTC
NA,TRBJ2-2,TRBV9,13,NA,CASSVVYTGELFF,TGTGCCAGCAGCGTAGTATACACCGGGGAGCTGTTTTTT
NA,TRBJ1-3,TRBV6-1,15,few,CASSEVHGAGNTIYF,TGTGCCAGCAGTGAAGTGCACGGGGCAGGAAACACCATATATTTT
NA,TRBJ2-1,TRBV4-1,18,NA,CASSQPSGLLKTYNEQFF,TGCGCCAGCAGCCAACCTTCCGGCCTCCTAAAGACCTACAATGAGCAGTTCTTC
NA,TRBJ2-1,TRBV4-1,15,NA,CASSQDSPRGGEQFF,TGCGCCAGCAGCCAAGATAGCCCTCGGGGTGGTGAGCAGTTCTTC
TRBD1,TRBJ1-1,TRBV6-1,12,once,CASGTGRPEAFF,TGTGCCAGCGGGACAGGGAGACCTGAAGCTTTCTTT
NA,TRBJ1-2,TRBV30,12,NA,CASKGGGYGYTF,TGTGCCTCGAAGGGGGGGGGCTATGGCTACACCTTC
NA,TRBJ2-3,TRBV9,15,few,CASSVWGTSTDTQYF,TGTGCCAGCAGCGTGTGGGGGACTAGCACAGATACGCAGTATTTT
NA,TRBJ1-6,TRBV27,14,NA,CASSYGGLDSPLHF,TGTGCCAGCAGTTATGGGGGGCTTGATTCACCCCTCCACTTT
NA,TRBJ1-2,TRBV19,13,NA,CASSIFRTDGYTF,TGTGCCAGTAGTATCTTCAGGACCGATGGCTACACCTTC
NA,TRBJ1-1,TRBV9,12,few,CASSVDGTEAFF,TGTGCCAGCAGCGTAGACGGAACTGAAGCTTTCTTT